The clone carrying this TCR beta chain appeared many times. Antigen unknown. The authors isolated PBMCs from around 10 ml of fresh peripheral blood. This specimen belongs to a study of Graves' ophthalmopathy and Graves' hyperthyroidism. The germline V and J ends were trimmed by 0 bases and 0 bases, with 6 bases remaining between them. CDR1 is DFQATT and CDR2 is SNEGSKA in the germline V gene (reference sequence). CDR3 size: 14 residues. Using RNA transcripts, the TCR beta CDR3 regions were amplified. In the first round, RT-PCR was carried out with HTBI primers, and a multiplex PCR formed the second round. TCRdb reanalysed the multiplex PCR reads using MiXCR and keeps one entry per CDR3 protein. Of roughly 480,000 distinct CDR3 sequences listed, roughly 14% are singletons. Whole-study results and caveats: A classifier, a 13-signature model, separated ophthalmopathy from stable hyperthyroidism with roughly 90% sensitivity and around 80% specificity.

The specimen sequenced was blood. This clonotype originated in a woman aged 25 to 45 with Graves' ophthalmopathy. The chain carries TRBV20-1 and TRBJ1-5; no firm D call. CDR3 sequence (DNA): TGCAGTGCTAGAGATGTCTATAGCAATCAGCCCCAGCATTTT. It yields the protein CSARDVYSNQPQHF.